These T cell receptor beta chains were read from a single sample in a study of regulatory T cells in long-lasting Graves disease. Via MiXCR, TCRdb re-called the multiplex PCR reads, giving one row per CDR3 protein. The sample gives hundreds of thousands of distinct CDR3 sequences, roughly 20% of which show up once; under 9% is in the top ten. Sequencing was performed on peripheral blood mononuclear cells (PBMCs), taken when the disease was refractory, from a patient treated with antithyroid drugs. These receptors came from a female donor with Graves disease. Both conserved end residues are part of each CDR3. A D gene is named only where the DNA matches it firmly. Clone size is shown for a subset of rows, as once, few, many or a class of expanded clone.

d_call: .; v_call: TRBV11-2; clone_size: .; j_call: TRBJ2-2; cdr3_nt: TGTGCCAGCAGCTTAGATGATGCCGGGGAGCTGTTTTTT; cdr3_aa: CASSLDDAGELFF
d_call: .; v_call: TRBV6-5; clone_size: many; j_call: TRBJ2-7; cdr3_nt: TGTGCCAGCAGTTCCGGCGTCTGGTACGAGCAGTACTTC; cdr3_aa: CASSSGVWYEQYF
d_call: .; v_call: TRBV3-1; clone_size: .; j_call: TRBJ2-7; cdr3_nt: TGTGCCAGCAGCCAAGATTCGGGAACGGTGGGCGAGCAGTACTTC; cdr3_aa: CASSQDSGTVGEQYF
d_call: .; v_call: TRBV5-1; clone_size: few; j_call: TRBJ1-2; cdr3_nt: TGCGCCAGCAGCTACGGGACAACCTATGGCTACACCTTC; cdr3_aa: CASSYGTTYGYTF
d_call: .; v_call: TRBV5-1; clone_size: few; j_call: TRBJ2-6; cdr3_nt: TGCGCCAGCCTACCAGACGGGGGACGGCACTCTGGGGCCAACGTCCTGACTTTC; cdr3_aa: CASLPDGGRHSGANVLTF
d_call: .; v_call: TRBV6-1; clone_size: .; j_call: TRBJ2-7; cdr3_nt: TGTGCCAGCAGGCGCGGGACATCCTTCTCCTACGAGCAGTACTTC; cdr3_aa: CASRRGTSFSYEQYF
d_call: TRBD2; v_call: TRBV6-2/TRBV6-3; clone_size: once; j_call: TRBJ2-1; cdr3_nt: TGTGCCAGCAGTTACTCCCTAGCGGTCCACGGCAATGAGCAGTTCTTC; cdr3_aa: CASSYSLAVHGNEQFF
d_call: .; v_call: TRBV28; clone_size: .; j_call: TRBJ1-5; cdr3_nt: TGTGTTTCCTTTTCCGTAAATCAGCCCCAGCATTTT; cdr3_aa: CVSFSVNQPQHF
d_call: TRBD1; v_call: TRBV28; clone_size: .; j_call: TRBJ2-7; cdr3_nt: TGTGCCAGCAGTATAATAACAGGGGGCAGGCTCCACGAGCAGTACTTC; cdr3_aa: CASSIITGGRLHEQYF
d_call: .; v_call: TRBV20-1; clone_size: .; j_call: TRBJ1-1; cdr3_nt: TGCAGTGCTAGTTCCGGGGGTGGCACTGAAGCTTTCTTT; cdr3_aa: CSASSGGGTEAFF
d_call: .; v_call: TRBV19; clone_size: .; j_call: TRBJ1-1; cdr3_nt: TGTGCCAGTAGTATTTTGGGCAGGGGCGACACTGAAGCTTTCTTT; cdr3_aa: CASSILGRGDTEAFF
d_call: .; v_call: TRBV27; clone_size: .; j_call: TRBJ2-1; cdr3_nt: TGTGCCAGCAGTTTAAGCCAGGGAGGTGAGCAGTTCTTC; cdr3_aa: CASSLSQGGEQFF
d_call: .; v_call: TRBV7-4; clone_size: few; j_call: TRBJ2-7; cdr3_nt: TGTGCCAGCAGCTTGAATCCAGGTACCTACGAGCAGTACTTC; cdr3_aa: CASSLNPGTYEQYF
d_call: .; v_call: TRBV6-2/TRBV6-3; clone_size: .; j_call: TRBJ1-5; cdr3_nt: TGTGCCAGCAGTCCATATCCGGACCGACATAATCAGCCCCAGCATTTT; cdr3_aa: CASSPYPDRHNQPQHF
d_call: .; v_call: TRBV27; clone_size: many; j_call: TRBJ2-7; cdr3_nt: TGTGCCAGCAGTTTTGGGGACGACTCCTACGAGCAGTACTTC; cdr3_aa: CASSFGDDSYEQYF
d_call: TRBD2; v_call: TRBV9; clone_size: .; j_call: TRBJ2-5; cdr3_nt: TGTGCCAGCAGCACACTAGCGGCCCAAGAGACCCAGTACTTC; cdr3_aa: CASSTLAAQETQYF
d_call: .; v_call: TRBV6-2/TRBV6-3; clone_size: many; j_call: TRBJ2-2; cdr3_nt: TGTGCCAGCAGTTACGTGCGTCCCGGGGAGCTGTTTTTT; cdr3_aa: CASSYVRPGELFF
d_call: .; v_call: TRBV28; clone_size: many; j_call: TRBJ2-7; cdr3_nt: TGTGCCAGCAGCACTCCTGTCTCCTACGAGCAGTACTTC; cdr3_aa: CASSTPVSYEQYF
d_call: TRBD1; v_call: TRBV6-2/TRBV6-3; clone_size: few; j_call: TRBJ1-1; cdr3_nt: TGTGCCAGCAGTTACCCCTCGGGACAGGGGGACACTGAAGCTTTCTTT; cdr3_aa: CASSYPSGQGDTEAFF
d_call: .; v_call: TRBV6-1; clone_size: .; j_call: TRBJ2-5; cdr3_nt: TGTGCCAGCAGTGAAGTGCCCGGCCCGGCCCTCCAGTACTTC; cdr3_aa: CASSEVPGPALQYF
d_call: .; v_call: TRBV29-1; clone_size: few; j_call: TRBJ2-7; cdr3_nt: TGCAGCGTTTTACTAGCCAACTCCTACGAGCAGTACTTC; cdr3_aa: CSVLLANSYEQYF
d_call: .; v_call: TRBV20-1; clone_size: .; j_call: TRBJ2-2; cdr3_nt: TGCAGTGCTAGAGATCTGGCAGCACCGAACACCGGGGAGCTGTTTTTT; cdr3_aa: CSARDLAAPNTGELFF
d_call: TRBD1; v_call: TRBV27; clone_size: many; j_call: TRBJ2-5; cdr3_nt: TGTGCCAGCAGTTTGGTCGGACAGGAGGAGACCCAGTACTTC; cdr3_aa: CASSLVGQEETQYF
d_call: .; v_call: TRBV7-2; clone_size: once; j_call: TRBJ2-4; cdr3_nt: TGTGCCAGCAGCTCAGGAGCGGTAGCCAAAAACATTCAGTACTTC; cdr3_aa: CASSSGAVAKNIQYF
d_call: .; v_call: TRBV7-9; clone_size: few; j_call: TRBJ2-5; cdr3_nt: TGTGCCAGCAGCCTTGAACCACTACCCGGCGAGACCCAGTACTTC; cdr3_aa: CASSLEPLPGETQYF
d_call: .; v_call: TRBV28; clone_size: many; j_call: TRBJ1-5; cdr3_nt: TGTGCCAGCAGTTTATTGGGCACCCGCGAGCCCCAGCATTTT; cdr3_aa: CASSLLGTREPQHF
d_call: TRBD2; v_call: TRBV25-1; clone_size: few; j_call: TRBJ2-3; cdr3_nt: TGTGCCAGCAGTGAATTGGGGAGCGGGAGAGGAACAGATACGCAGTATTTT; cdr3_aa: CASSELGSGRGTDTQYF
d_call: .; v_call: TRBV19; clone_size: many; j_call: TRBJ2-5; cdr3_nt: TGTGCCAGTAGTATAATTTGGACAGTCCGGCGCCAAGAGACCCAGTACTTC; cdr3_aa: CASSIIWTVRRQETQYF
d_call: .; v_call: TRBV20-1; clone_size: many; j_call: TRBJ1-1; cdr3_nt: TGCAGTGCTAGAGATTTGGAGGGCCCTATATTTGAAGCTTTCTTT; cdr3_aa: CSARDLEGPIFEAFF
d_call: TRBD2; v_call: TRBV7-6; clone_size: .; j_call: TRBJ2-7; cdr3_nt: TGTGCCAGCGGAAAACTAGCGGGAGTGGGAGAGCAGTACTTC; cdr3_aa: CASGKLAGVGEQYF
d_call: TRBD1; v_call: TRBV15; clone_size: many; j_call: TRBJ2-5; cdr3_nt: TGTGCCACCAGCCCCCACGGGACAGAGAAGACCCAGTACTTC; cdr3_aa: CATSPHGTEKTQYF
d_call: .; v_call: TRBV12-3/TRBV12-4; clone_size: many; j_call: TRBJ1-4; cdr3_nt: TGTGCCAGCAGTTTAGGGCAGTCGGTTGTTGAAAAACTGTTTTTT; cdr3_aa: CASSLGQSVVEKLFF
d_call: .; v_call: TRBV28; clone_size: many; j_call: TRBJ2-5; cdr3_nt: TGTGCCAGCAGTTTATTACAGGGAGAGACCCAGTACTTC; cdr3_aa: CASSLLQGETQYF
d_call: .; v_call: TRBV7-9; clone_size: few; j_call: TRBJ2-5; cdr3_nt: TGTGCCAGCAGCTTCGGGTCCGGGGAAGAGACCCAGTACTTC; cdr3_aa: CASSFGSGEETQYF
d_call: .; v_call: TRBV28; clone_size: many; j_call: TRBJ2-5; cdr3_nt: TGTGCCAGCAGCTTGGAGGGTGAAGAGACCCAGTACTTC; cdr3_aa: CASSLEGEETQYF
d_call: TRBD1; v_call: TRBV4-3; clone_size: few; j_call: TRBJ2-7; cdr3_nt: TGCGCCAGCAGCCTGAGAGGATCGGGACAGGTCCTCTACGAGCAGTACTTC; cdr3_aa: CASSLRGSGQVLYEQYF
d_call: .; v_call: TRBV5-5; clone_size: many; j_call: TRBJ1-3; cdr3_nt: TGTGCCAGCAGCTTAGGGTACTCTGGAAACACCATATATTTT; cdr3_aa: CASSLGYSGNTIYF
d_call: .; v_call: TRBV15; clone_size: .; j_call: TRBJ2-2; cdr3_nt: TGTGCCACCAGCAGAGATGGGGGACCGGGTACAAGGGAGCTGTTTTTT; cdr3_aa: CATSRDGGPGTRELFF
d_call: .; v_call: TRBV28; clone_size: many; j_call: TRBJ2-7; cdr3_nt: TGTGCCAGTCATCCTGAGGGGACCTCCTACGAGCAGTACTTC; cdr3_aa: CASHPEGTSYEQYF
d_call: .; v_call: TRBV20-1; clone_size: few; j_call: TRBJ2-7; cdr3_nt: TGCAGTGCTCCGAAATTACCCGAGCAGTACTTC; cdr3_aa: CSAPKLPEQYF
d_call: .; v_call: TRBV25-1; clone_size: many; j_call: TRBJ1-4; cdr3_nt: TGTGCCAGCAGTTTAGCCGGGACACTGACTAATGAAAAACTGTTTTTT; cdr3_aa: CASSLAGTLTNEKLFF
d_call: .; v_call: TRBV6-5; clone_size: many; j_call: TRBJ2-7; cdr3_nt: TGTGCCAGCAGTTCGAATCCCGGGACCCCGGCCGAGGGCGTGCAGTACTTC; cdr3_aa: CASSSNPGTPAEGVQYF
d_call: .; v_call: TRBV28; clone_size: many; j_call: TRBJ2-7; cdr3_nt: TGTGCCAGCAGTCCGGGACCCAGCTCCTACGAGCAGTACTTC; cdr3_aa: CASSPGPSSYEQYF
d_call: TRBD1; v_call: TRBV6-5; clone_size: many; j_call: TRBJ1-1; cdr3_nt: TGTGCCAGCAGTTACGCAGGGGGCTCGGAAGCTTTCTTT; cdr3_aa: CASSYAGGSEAFF
d_call: .; v_call: TRBV19; clone_size: few; j_call: TRBJ2-2; cdr3_nt: TGTGCCAGTAGTATCCAGACTAACACCGGGGAGCTGTTTTTT; cdr3_aa: CASSIQTNTGELFF
d_call: .; v_call: TRBV5-6; clone_size: .; j_call: TRBJ1-4; cdr3_nt: TGTGCCAGCAGCGACCGAGAAAGGTCTAATGAAAAACTGTTTTTT; cdr3_aa: CASSDRERSNEKLFF
d_call: TRBD2; v_call: TRBV12-3/TRBV12-4; clone_size: many; j_call: TRBJ2-1; cdr3_nt: TGTGCCAGCTCTCGTCTCGTGGGAGGGCCTAATGAGCAGTTCTTC; cdr3_aa: CASSRLVGGPNEQFF
d_call: TRBD1; v_call: TRBV7-9; clone_size: .; j_call: TRBJ1-2; cdr3_nt: TGTGCCAGCAGCTCAAGGGACAGGGGGCTAGGGTATGGCTACACCTTC; cdr3_aa: CASSSRDRGLGYGYTF
d_call: .; v_call: TRBV5-5; clone_size: .; j_call: TRBJ2-5; cdr3_nt: TGTGCCAGCAGCTCGATTAATAAAGAGACCCAGCACTTC; cdr3_aa: CASSSINKETQHF
d_call: .; v_call: TRBV4-2; clone_size: few; j_call: TRBJ1-2; cdr3_nt: TGTGCCAGCAGCCCCCCCGCTACTCCATCCGGCTACACCTTC; cdr3_aa: CASSPPATPSGYTF
d_call: .; v_call: TRBV20-1; clone_size: .; j_call: TRBJ1-5; cdr3_nt: TGCAGTGCTAGAGCCTCGCTAAATCAGCCCCAGCATTTT; cdr3_aa: CSARASLNQPQHF
d_call: TRBD1; v_call: TRBV6-5; clone_size: .; j_call: TRBJ1-5; cdr3_nt: TGTGCCAGCAGTTACGGACAGGGGAACAATCAGCCCCAGCATTTT; cdr3_aa: CASSYGQGNNQPQHF
d_call: TRBD1; v_call: TRBV12-3/TRBV12-4; clone_size: .; j_call: TRBJ2-6; cdr3_nt: TGTGCCAGCAGTCCGACAGGGGTTCGCTCTGGGGCCAACGTCCTGACTTTC; cdr3_aa: CASSPTGVRSGANVLTF
d_call: .; v_call: TRBV7-9; clone_size: few; j_call: TRBJ1-5; cdr3_nt: TGTGCCAGCAGCTTAGCAGGGGGAAGAGGTCAGCCCCAGCATTTT; cdr3_aa: CASSLAGGRGQPQHF
d_call: TRBD1; v_call: TRBV5-1; clone_size: few; j_call: TRBJ1-1; cdr3_nt: TGCGCCAGCAGCTTGGATAATACAGGGGTCACTGAAGCTTTCTTT; cdr3_aa: CASSLDNTGVTEAFF
d_call: TRBD2; v_call: TRBV24-1; clone_size: few; j_call: TRBJ2-2; cdr3_nt: TGTGCCACCGAGGAGGGAGGGTTCGCCGGGGAGCTGTTTTTT; cdr3_aa: CATEEGGFAGELFF
d_call: .; v_call: TRBV7-9; clone_size: .; j_call: TRBJ2-5; cdr3_nt: TGTGCCAGCAGCCAAGGGTCAGAGACCCAGAACTTC; cdr3_aa: CASSQGSETQNF
d_call: .; v_call: TRBV20-1; clone_size: .; j_call: TRBJ2-2; cdr3_nt: TGCAGTGCTAGATCTGGGGAGCTGTTTTTT; cdr3_aa: CSARSGELFF
d_call: .; v_call: TRBV10-2; clone_size: few; j_call: TRBJ2-7; cdr3_nt: TGCGCCAGCAGTGAGTCGTGGCGGGGCTCCTACGAGCAGTACTTC; cdr3_aa: CASSESWRGSYEQYF